Each of the 3 T cell receptor beta chains below was sequenced from the same sample in a study of early T cells in non-severe SARS-CoV-2 infection (dated by TCRdb to the early 2020s). Libraries were built with 5' RACE. Sequenced using a NextSeq 500. Using fastp trimming at Q25 and MiXCR clonotype assembly, TCRdb reanalyzed the public sequencing data and kept in-frame beta chains. Every entry covers one CDR3 protein and lists the most common genes and DNA from its rows. Here the sample has tens of thousands of distinct CDR3 sequences; 5.6% occur a single time. The ten largest make up roughly a quarter of the sample. Sequenced input: whole blood. These TCRs come from an adult who was a healthcare worker with PCR-confirmed SARS-CoV-2 infection or an uninfected control (not recorded which).

The sample holds many counts of this clonotype. This rearrangement joins TRBV28 to TRBJ2-1; TRBD1 is a possible D gene (6 bases). Trimming took off 2 bases at V and 7 bases at J, with 9 bases between the two ends. Germline V gene data show CDR1 as MDHEN and CDR2 as SYDVKM. The CDR3 runs to 13 residues. In DNA form, the CDR3 reads TGTGCCAGCAGTTTAGCCAGGGGTAATGAGCAGTTCTTC. Residues: CASSLARGNEQFF.

This clonotype was observed a handful of times. The genes are TRBV7-6 and TRBJ1-3, with TRBD1 matching 9 bases. Germline loops: CDR1 SGHVS, CDR2 FNYEAQ. V dropped 1 base and J dropped 8; count of bases not matched to a gene: 6. The CDR3 sequence is 15 residues long. The CDR3 loop is CASSLGPGQGDTIYF. In DNA, the CDR3 is TGTGCCAGCAGCTTAGGACCGGGACAGGGCGACACCATATATTTT.

This clonotype was seen ten or more times. This rearrangement joins TRBV5-1 to TRBJ2-3; TRBD1 matches at 8 bases. CDR3 size: 15 residues. The V segment lost 2 bases and the J segment 4 bases; nucleotides outside the gene matches: 6. Germline V gives CDR1 SGHRS, CDR2 YFSETQ. The CDR3 region has the DNA TGCGCCAGCAGCTTCAGGGGGCGCCCCCCAGATACGCAGTATTTT. Translation: CASSFRGRPPDTQYF.